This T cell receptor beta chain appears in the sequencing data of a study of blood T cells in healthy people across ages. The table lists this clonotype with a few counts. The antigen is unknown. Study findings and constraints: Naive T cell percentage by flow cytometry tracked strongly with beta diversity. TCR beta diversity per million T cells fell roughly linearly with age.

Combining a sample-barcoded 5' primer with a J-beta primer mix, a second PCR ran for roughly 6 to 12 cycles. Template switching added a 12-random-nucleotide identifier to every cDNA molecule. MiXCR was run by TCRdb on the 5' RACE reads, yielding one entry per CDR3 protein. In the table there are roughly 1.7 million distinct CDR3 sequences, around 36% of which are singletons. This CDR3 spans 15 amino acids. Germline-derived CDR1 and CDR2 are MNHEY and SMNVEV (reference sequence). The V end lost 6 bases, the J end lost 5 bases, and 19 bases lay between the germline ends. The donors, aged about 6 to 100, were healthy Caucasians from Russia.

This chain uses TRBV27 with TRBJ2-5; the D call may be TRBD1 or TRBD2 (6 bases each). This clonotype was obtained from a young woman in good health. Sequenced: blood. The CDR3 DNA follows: TGTGCCAGCAGAGGCCTTTCCGGGGGCGGGGAGACCCAGTACTTC. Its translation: CASRGLSGGGETQYF.